Each of the 14 T cell receptor beta chains below was sequenced from the same sample in a study of blood T cells in healthy people across ages. PCR was performed a second time for about 7 to 11 cycles using a sample-barcoded 5' primer and a J-beta primer mix. Using its own MiXCR run on the 5' RACE reads, TCRdb lists one record per CDR3 protein. The table shows about 1.7 million distinct CDR3 sequences, with over 25% occurring only once. Material: blood. The source of these receptors is a woman under 40 in good health.

This clonotype was counted ten times or more. The chain links TRBV11-2 to TRBJ1-2; TRBD1 matches 7 bases. J lost 4 bases, V lost 5 bases, and 7 bases had no gene match. The germline V gene encodes CDR1 SGHAT and CDR2 FQNNGV. The CDR3 contains 14 residues. The CDR3 region has the DNA TGTGCCAGCAGCCCCGCGGGACAGTTCTATGGCTACACCTTC. It specifies CASSPAGQFYGYTF. Using reference TRBV11-2 and TRBJ1-2 for the parts outside the CDR3, the full variable domain is EAGVAQSPRYKIIEKRQSVAFWCNPISGHATLYWYQQILGQGPKLLIQFQNNGVVDDSQLPKDRFSAERLKGVDSTLKIQPAKLEDSAVYLCASSPAGQFYGYTFGSGTRLTVV.

The chain couples TRBV7-6 to TRBJ1-4; D is perhaps TRBD1 (6 bases). This CDR3 spans 15 amino acids. V lost 6 bases, J lost 7 bases, and 18 bases lay in between. The germline V gene encodes CDR1 SGHVS and CDR2 FNYEAQ. The CDR3 spells CASRPGPGGGEKLFF. The CDR3 bases are TGTGCCAGCAGACCAGGCCCGGGAGGGGGTGAAAAACTGTTTTTT.

V gene TRBV6-5 combines with J gene TRBJ2-7; D might be TRBD1 (5 bases). The CDR3 loop spans 13 amino acids. The V end lost 0 bases, the J end lost 6 bases, and 9 bases lay between the germline ends. Germline CDR1 is MNHEY and CDR2 is SVGAGI. Written as DNA, the CDR3 is TGTGCCAGCAGTTACTCAACAAGGGGCGAGCAGTACTTC. Translated, it gives CASSYSTRGEQYF.

The chain links TRBV12-3 or TRBV12-4 to TRBJ2-1; D is perhaps TRBD2 (6 bases). The CDR3 runs 15 residues. V lost 5 bases, J lost 5 bases, and 16 bases lay in between. The CDR3 DNA follows: TGTGCCAGCAGTCCCCAGGGACTTCAGGACAATGAGCAGTTCTTC. Translating it yields CASSPQGLQDNEQFF.

This clonotype was observed at least ten times. The V gene is TRBV5-1, the J gene TRBJ2-1, with 11 bases matching TRBD2. This CDR3 has 16 amino acids. Germline lookup yields CDR1 SGHRS and CDR2 YFSETQ. The trim removed 4 bases at V and 7 bases at J, leaving 10 bases unmatched. In nucleotides, the CDR3 is TGCGCCAGCAGCCCAATGACTAGCGGGATGGGTAATGAGCAGTTCTTC. Amino acids: CASSPMTSGMGNEQFF.

This clonotype was recorded a few times. The V and J genes are TRBV9 and TRBJ2-7; 10 nucleotides line up with TRBD2. The CDR3 length is 14 residues. The V and J ends lost 5 bases and 6 bases, in that order; junction bases with no gene match: 8. Germline V gives CDR1 SGDLS, CDR2 YYNGEE. CDR3 amino acids: CASSPSGRAPEQYF. The CDR3 bases are TGTGCCAGCAGTCCAAGCGGGAGGGCCCCCGAGCAGTACTTC.

The V gene is TRBV7-9, the J gene TRBJ2-3, with 7 bases matching TRBD1. Germline V gene lookup returns CDR1 SEHNR and CDR2 FQNEAQ (reference sequence). The ends lost 3 bases at V and 4 bases at J; junction bases unmatched: 4. This CDR3 region has 14 residues. CDR3 residues: CASSFRDSADTQYF. The CDR3, as DNA: TGTGCCAGCAGCTTCCGGGACAGCGCAGATACGCAGTATTTT.

This chain links TRBV29-1 with TRBJ2-7; D may be TRBD2 (6 bases). The CDR3 extends over 14 amino acids. CDR1 and CDR2 from the germline V gene are SQVTM and ANQGSEA. V was shortened by 4 bases and J by 3 bases, with 16 bases between the two germline ends. The CDR3, as DNA: TGCAGCGTTGCCCAAGGGACTTTAGGCTACGAGCAGTACTTC. Encoded protein: CSVAQGTLGYEQYF.

A note on this clonotype: A much larger clone lies one base from this, so it may be a read error. The rearrangement joins TRBV18 to TRBJ2-7, with D hard to call. This CDR3 has 12 amino acids. Germline-derived CDR1 and CDR2 are KGHSH and LQKENI. CDR3 sequence: CASSPDSHGQCF. CDR3 sequence (DNA): TGTGCCAGCTCACCAGATTCCCACGGGCAGTGCTTC.

The rearrangement uses TRBV9 and TRBJ2-1; 7 bases match TRBD2. Germline CDR1 SGDLS, CDR2 YYNGEE. This CDR3 has 15 residues. The V segment lost 0 bases and the J segment 10 bases; nucleotides outside the gene matches: 10. The CDR3 loop is CASSVVVGGSGEQFF. The CDR3 region has the DNA TGTGCCAGCAGCGTAGTTGTCGGCGGGAGTGGGGAGCAGTTCTTC. Complete variable domain (other parts from reference TRBV9 and TRBJ2-1): DSGVTQTPKHLITATGQRVTLRCSPRSGDLSVYWYQQSLDQGLQFLIQYYNGEERAKGNILERFSAQQFPDLHSELNLSSLELGDSALYFCASSVVVGGSGEQFFGPGTRLTVL.

This clonotype turned up a few times. The chain links TRBV20-1 to TRBJ2-1, with D possibly TRBD2 on 5 matching bases. V lost 3 bases, J lost 10 bases, and 10 bases lay in between. Germline-derived CDR1 and CDR2 are DFQATT and SNEGSKA (reference sequence). The CDR3 spans 11 residues. The DNA of the CDR3 is TGCAGTGCTAGTTCGGGGTCGGAGCAGTTCTTC. This translates into CSASSGSEQFF.

The sample holds a few counts of this clonotype. The chain has TRBV2 and TRBJ2-1; 7 bases are a match to TRBD2. With V trimmed by 6 bases and J by 5 bases, 10 bases remained unmatched. Germline V gene sequence: CDR1 SNHLY, CDR2 FYNNEI. The CDR3 contains 15 residues. CDR3 nucleotides: TGTGCCAGCAGGGGGGGGAGAGGACCACACAATGAGCAGTTCTTC. Its protein is CASRGGRGPHNEQFF.

The V and J genes are TRBV29-1 and TRBJ1-2; D call uncertain. V lost 3 bases to trimming and J lost 0 bases, with 8 bases between them. Germline-derived CDR1 and CDR2 are SQVTM and ANQGSEA. The CDR3 length is 13 residues. The CDR3 DNA sequence: TGCAGCGTTGAGAGGGTAGCTAACTATGGCTACACCTTC. It is translated as CSVERVANYGYTF.

The chain couples TRBV28 to TRBJ2-7, with TRBD2 matching 9 bases. This CDR3 is built from 17 residues. V shed 3 bases, J shed 0 bases, and the junction held 9 bases outside the gene matches. Germline V gene sequence: CDR1 MDHEN, CDR2 SYDVKM. The CDR3 DNA sequence: TGTGCCAGCAGTTTCCCCAGCGGGGGGCCTCTCTCCTACGAGCAGTACTTC. Amino acids: CASSFPSGGPLSYEQYF.